The 15 T cell receptor beta chains below come from one sample, sequenced in a study of tumor and adjacent non-tumor tissue in lung cancer. The template was RNA from unsorted bulk tissue. The library came from three nested PCR rounds adapted from ARM-PCR protocols. TCRdb used MiXCR to reprocess the multiplex PCR reads, holding one entry per CDR3 protein. The sample shows 65,000 to 95,000 distinct CDR3 sequences, roughly 80% of them seen only once. The sequenced material came from lung tumor tissue. Receptors were obtained from a woman aged 50 to 60 with non-small cell lung cancer.

Notes on this clonotype: One end of the junction does not line up with germline, which may come from a read error. The rearrangement joins TRBV20-1 to TRBJ2-2, with a possible D match to TRBD2 (5 bases). Germline V gene lookup returns CDR1 DFQATT and CDR2 SNEGSKA (reference sequence). The CDR3 is 16 residues long. CDR3 sequence (DNA): TGCAATGCCACCCCGATTGTGATTCTTGGCGCCGGGGAGCTCTTTTTT. This codes for CNATPIVILGAGELFF.

On this clonotype itself: The conserved closing phenylalanine or tryptophan is absent in this CDR3, likely reflecting a read error. The V call is TRBV6-1, the J call TRBJ2-2, with 11 bases identical to TRBD2. From germline, CDR1 is MNHNS and CDR2 SASEGT. This CDR3 is 17 amino acids long. The CDR3 coding sequence is TGTGCCAGCAATGAACTAGCGGGAGATGTCGGGGCCGGGGAGCTGTTTTAT. Translation: CASNELAGDVGAGELFY.

The chain recombines TRBV5-6 with TRBJ2-7; 12 nucleotides line up with TRBD1. The CDR3 has 14 residues. The germline V gene encodes CDR1 SGHDT and CDR2 YYEEEE. The CDR3 reads CVSSSGQGAREQYF. The CDR3, as DNA: TGTGTCAGTAGCTCGGGACAGGGGGCGAGGGAGCAGTACTTC. Using reference TRBV5-6 and TRBJ2-7 for the parts outside the CDR3, the full variable domain is DAGVTQSPTHLIKTRGQQVTLRCSPKSGHDTVSWYQQALGQGPQFIFQYYEEEERQRGNFPDRFSGHQFPNYSSELNVNALLLGDSALYLCVSSSGQGAREQYFGPGTRLTVT.

J is TRBJ2-7 and V is TRBV10-3, with TRBD2 as a possible D gene (6 bases). Germline lookup yields CDR1 ENHRY and CDR2 SYGVKD. The CDR3 extends over 15 amino acids. The CDR3 DNA reads TGTTCCACGCAGGAAGTAGGGAGGAAAACCTACGGGCAATACTTC. Amino acid sequence: CSTQEVGRKTYGQYF.

The V and J genes are TRBV7-6 and TRBJ2-2; D gene ambiguous. This CDR3 has 13 amino acids. Germline values: CDR1 SGHVS, CDR2 FNYEAQ. Between the trimmed V and J ends, which lost 1 base and 6 bases, there was a span of 6 bases. CDR3 in DNA: TGTGCCAGCAGCTTAGATACAGCCGGGGAGCTGTTTTTT. It yields the protein CASSLDTAGELFF.

Concerning this clonotype: Since the CDR3 does not end with the conserved phenylalanine or tryptophan, this likely comes from a read error. It is unclear where the CDR3 begins or ends on the DNA, so no DNA is shown, and the CDR3 is as TCRdb lists it. This chain connects TRBV6-1 to TRBJ2-3; the table names TRBD2, a call not compared with the DNA. Germline loops: CDR1 MNHNS, CDR2 SASEGT. Both ends counted, the CDR3 spans 17 residues. The CDR3 reads CASSDRGSGSSADTRYY.

The rearrangement joins TRBV29-1 to TRBJ2-1; D remains ambiguous. CDR1 is SQVTM, CDR2 ANQGSEA, per germline. The CDR3 is 13 residues long. CDR3 DNA sequence: TGCAGGGTTAAAGATACCGCCTACAATGAGCAGTTCTTC. Protein product: CRVKDTAYNEQFF.

Comment on this clonotype: An end of the junction differs from the germline gene, which may be a read error. This sequence joins TRBV5-4 and TRBJ2-2, with D tentatively TRBD2 (6 bases). The CDR3 is made up of 12 amino acids. Germline loops: CDR1 SGHNT, CDR2 YYREEE (reference sequence). CDR3 sequence reads: CAGSFVGGKLFF. DNA for the CDR3: TGTGCCGGCAGCTTTGTGGGCGGGAAGCTGTTTTTT.

In its sample, this clonotype was seen a few times. The junction departs from the called germline gene at one end, perhaps through a read error. The chain combines TRBV6-2 or TRBV6-3 with TRBJ2-1; D remains ambiguous. This CDR3 is built from 11 residues. Germline values: CDR1 MNHEY, CDR2 SVGEGT. The CDR3 is CVSSIGVEQFF. For the CDR3, the DNA is TGTGTCAGCAGTATAGGTGTTGAGCAGTTCTTC.

Comment on this clonotype: One end of the junction is discordant with germline, which a read error may explain. V gene TRBV20-1 combines with J gene TRBJ1-1; 7 positions match TRBD1. Germline V gene lookup returns CDR1 DFQATT and CDR2 SNEGSKA (reference sequence). The CDR3 totals 14 residues. The CDR3 DNA follows: TGTAGTGCCTCGTCCTGGACAGGTCGTAGGAATGCTTTCTTT. This translates into CSASSWTGRRNAFF.

Concerning this clonotype itself: The junction departs from germline at one end; a sequencing error may be responsible. This chain links TRBV5-1 with TRBJ1-1; 8 positions match TRBD1. This CDR3 region has 17 residues. CDR1 and CDR2 (germline): SGHRS, YFSETQ. The CDR3 nucleotides read TGCTCCAGCAGCTTGAACCCCCGGGACAGGACGAACACTGAAGCTTTCTTT. Amino acids: CSSSLNPRDRTNTEAFF. The full variable domain, rest sourced from reference TRBV5-1 and TRBJ1-1, is KAGVTQTPRYLIKTRGQQVTLSCSPISGHRSVSWYQQTPGQGLQFLFEYFSETQRNKGNFPGRFSGRQFSNSRSEMNVSTLELGDSALYLCSSSLNPRDRTNTEAFFGQGTRLTVV.

Points on this clonotype: Its ends do not fully match the called genes, so a read error is possible. The chain carries TRBV5-4 and TRBJ2-2; unclear D gene. The CDR3 runs 15 residues. Germline CDR1 reads SGHNT; CDR2 reads YYREEE (reference sequence). The CDR3 reads CASILAGVNTVELFF. The CDR3 coding sequence is TGTGCCAGCATCTTGGCTGGGGTGAACACCGTGGAGCTGTTTTTT. Together with reference TRBV5-4 and TRBJ2-2, the CDR3 gives the full variable domain: ETGVTQSPTHLIKTRGQQVTLRCSSQSGHNTVSWYQQALGQGPQFIFQYYREEENGRGNFPPRFSGLQFPNYSSELNVNALELDDSALYLCASILAGVNTVELFFGEGSRLTVL.

Points on this clonotype: Its ends do not fully match the called genes, so a read error is possible. The genes are TRBV12-3 or TRBV12-4 and TRBJ2-3; tentative D call: TRBD2 (6 bases). The CDR3 totals 15 residues. DNA for the CDR3: TGTGCCAGCAGTCTCACTAGCAGGAAAACAGATACGCACTATTTT. It yields the protein CASSLTSRKTDTHYF.

On this clonotype itself: The junction does not match germline at one end; this may be a read error. The V and J genes are TRBV12-3 or TRBV12-4 and TRBJ1-5; a possible D gene is TRBD1 (5 bases). This CDR3 comprises 15 residues. The CDR3 is CASSLVQASGESQHF. The CDR3 DNA is TGTGCCAGTAGTTTAGTACAGGCGTCGGGAGAGTCCCAGCATTTT.

This clonotype was detected only once. The junction shows a germline mismatch at one end, possibly a read error. V usage is TRBV20-1 and J usage is TRBJ2-5, with D possibly TRBD1 on 6 matching bases. This CDR3 is 15 amino acids long. CDR1 is DFQATT and CDR2 is SNEGSKA in the germline V gene (reference sequence). DNA for the CDR3: TGCAGTACTATGGACAGAATACTCTTGGGCGAGACCCAGTATTTC. Protein product: CSTMDRILLGETQYF.